What follows is one TCR beta chain and its context. What it binds is unknown. Produced via immunoSEQ multiplex PCR; TCRdb's table is partial and in-frame only. Counted here are fewer than 35,000 clones, nearly 95% occurring once; the ten biggest clones make up 0.16%. Trimming took 0 bases from V and 2 from J; bases not matched to a gene: 6. Per germline, CDR1 LNHDA and CDR2 SQIVND (reference sequence). The CDR3 spans 17 residues. The record originates from a study of circulating and synovial CD4+ cells in juvenile arthritis. Study-level points and caveats: Bulk blood CD4 samples held at least an order of magnitude more or fewer genomes than CPL. Compared with bulk blood, circulating pathogenic-like lymphocytes shared substantially more CDR3 sequences with synovial T cells. These repertoires were less diverse than bulk blood CD4 repertoires. The pathogenic-like versus bulk T cell difference escaped Vbeta family analysis.

Sample: CD4+ T cells from blood. The chain is built from TRBV19 and TRBJ1-5, with TRBD1 identical over 8 bases. The source of this sequence is a human donor with juvenile idiopathic arthritis. Here the CDR3 reads CASSIDTGGSRNQPQHF. Written as DNA, the CDR3 is TGTGCCAGTAGTATAGACACAGGGGGAAGTCGCAATCAGCCCCAGCATTTT.